These T cell receptor beta chains were read from a single sample in a study of blood T cells in healthy people across ages. TCRdb used MiXCR to reprocess the 5' RACE reads, holding one entry per CDR3 protein. The sample holds some 560,000 distinct CDR3 sequences, around a quarter seen once. These data also formed part of another study, on T cells of mothers and their children.

Specimen: blood. These receptors all stem from a boy aged 2 to 9 in good health. The CDR3 runs from the conserved cysteine through the conserved F or W. The D gene is left open where the match is weak. Expanded clones get a size class; other rows say once, few or many, or leave the size out.

-	TRBJ2-2	TRBV5-6	-	TGTGCCAGCAGACACGGAAGCGCACGTTGGAACACCGGGGAGCTGTTTTTT	CASRHGSARWNTGELFF
-	TRBJ2-2	TRBV12-3/TRBV12-4	-	TGTGCCAGCAGTTTACCCAGGGGATACACCGGGGAGCTGTTTTTT	CASSLPRGYTGELFF
-	TRBJ2-2	TRBV5-1	-	TGCGCCAGCGGCAATTGGCAGGCCGCCGCGAACACCGGGGAGCTGTTTTTT	CASGNWQAAANTGELFF
-	TRBJ2-7	TRBV7-9	-	TGTGCCAGCAGCCACGGGGGAGGGCAGTACTTC	CASSHGGGQYF
TRBD2	TRBJ2-2	TRBV6-1	-	TGTGCCAGCAGTACCAGGAGGAGCGGGAGGGCCCTAAACACCGGGGAGCTGTTTTTT	CASSTRRSGRALNTGELFF
-	TRBJ2-7	TRBV6-1	-	TGTGCCACCATGGGACCTTCCTACGAGCAGTACTTC	CATMGPSYEQYF
-	TRBJ2-3	TRBV7-9	few	TGTGCCAGCAGCTTAGGAGAGACTAGCACAGATACGCAGTATTTT	CASSLGETSTDTQYF
-	TRBJ2-2	TRBV6-1	few	TGTGCCAGCAGGTACCTGTCCACCGGGGAGCTGTTTTTT	CASRYLSTGELFF
-	TRBJ1-2	TRBV15	few	TGTGCCACCGCCTTAAGAGGGAGCCCCCTCTATGGCTACACCTTC	CATALRGSPLYGYTF
-	TRBJ1-2	TRBV7-6	many	TGTGCCAGCAGCCCCGGACATGGCTATGGCTACACCTTC	CASSPGHGYGYTF
TRBD1	TRBJ2-7	TRBV2	many	TGTGCCAGCACAGGCTATGCGGCAGGGGGTCGCTACGAGCAGTACTTC	CASTGYAAGGRYEQYF
TRBD1	TRBJ2-1	TRBV6-2/TRBV6-3	many	TGTGCCAGCAGTTTGAGACAGGGGCGATTCAATGAGCAGTTCTTC	CASSLRQGRFNEQFF
TRBD1	TRBJ2-5	TRBV20-1	-	TGCAGTGCTAGAGCCTCCCATCTAGGGACAGGGGTTGGAGAGACCCAGTACTTC	CSARASHLGTGVGETQYF
-	TRBJ2-2	TRBV12-3/TRBV12-4	few	TGTGCCAGCAGTAGACTAATGGGGACCGGGGAGCTGTTTTTT	CASSRLMGTGELFF
TRBD1	TRBJ1-4	TRBV28	once	TGTGCCAGCAGTACTGCGCCGGGACAGCAGAATGAAAAACTGTTTTTT	CASSTAPGQQNEKLFF
-	TRBJ1-4	TRBV27	-	TGTGCCAGCAGTTTATCAGGAGGGATTGGTGAAAAACTGTTTTTT	CASSLSGGIGEKLFF
-	TRBJ1-1	TRBV20-1	-	TGCAGTGCTAGAGTACCCGAACAGGGTCTGACCGCTGAAGCTTTCTTT	CSARVPEQGLTAEAFF
TRBD1	TRBJ1-1	TRBV27	-	TGTGCCGGCAGCCGCCTGGGACAGTTGAACACTGAAGCTTTCTTT	CAGSRLGQLNTEAFF
-	TRBJ1-1	TRBV15	-	TGTGCCACCAGCAGAGAGGTCCGCTCGGCACCTTTCTTT	CATSREVRSAPFF
TRBD1	TRBJ1-1	TRBV12-3/TRBV12-4	few	TGTGCCAGCAGTTTCAGGAGGGGGCCTCCGAACACTGAAGCTTTCTTT	CASSFRRGPPNTEAFF
-	TRBJ2-2	TRBV10-3	-	TGTGCCATCAGTGAGTCGAAGGCAGGGGATCACGGGGAGCTGTTTTTT	CAISESKAGDHGELFF
TRBD2	TRBJ2-1	TRBV7-6	few	TGTGCCAGCAGCTTAGCTAGGCGACTAGCGGGAGGTATGCTCTACAATGAGCAGTTCTTC	CASSLARRLAGGMLYNEQFF
-	TRBJ2-6	TRBV6-5	few	TGTGCCAGCAGTTACTTTGAAAGCTCTGGGGCCAACGTCCTGACTTTC	CASSYFESSGANVLTF
-	TRBJ2-5	TRBV6-1	few	TGTGCCAGCGACAGCCAAGAGACCCAGTACTTC	CASDSQETQYF
-	TRBJ2-3	TRBV5-1	-	TGCGCCAGCAGCCCTTTAGGGGGGGCCGGAACAGATACGCAGTATTTT	CASSPLGGAGTDTQYF
-	TRBJ1-2	TRBV12-3/TRBV12-4	-	TGTGCCAGCAGTTCCCGGATACAGCCGTCCGGGGGCTACACCTTC	CASSSRIQPSGGYTF
TRBD2	TRBJ2-5	TRBV12-3/TRBV12-4	-	TGTGCCAGCAGTTTAAGGGTGAGCGGGAGGGCGGTGACCCAGTACTTC	CASSLRVSGRAVTQYF
-	TRBJ2-7	TRBV12-3/TRBV12-4	few	TGTGCCAGCAGTTTGTACAGCCCTGAGTCGCAGTACTTC	CASSLYSPESQYF
-	TRBJ1-3	TRBV18	-	TGTGCCAGCTCACCGACGGTCCAGAAAGACACCATATATTTT	CASSPTVQKDTIYF